A selection of T cell receptor beta chains follows, all from one sample in a study of T cell responses to AZD1222 COVID-19 vaccine. The protocol was immunoSEQ multiplex PCR, while the TCRdb copy is restricted to in-frame clones and leaves out a portion. The table shows approximately 130,000 clones, with nearly 90% occurring only once. The sequencing here drew on peripheral blood, taken 28 days after the second AZD1222 dose. Receptors were obtained from an adult who received the AZD1222 COVID-19 vaccine. The conserved cysteine and the conserved F or W are not part of the CDR3 here.

CDR3 protein,J gene,V gene
ASNPDTPGSYEQY,TRBJ2-7,TRBV28
ASSTGGDSPLH,TRBJ1-6,TRBV18
ASRRQGPFNSPLH,TRBJ1-6,TRBV6-5
SVVKGTINTEAF,TRBJ1-1,TRBV29-1
ASSPDLGYTEAF,TRBJ1-1,TRBV5-8
ASSPREQGRDIQY,TRBJ2-4,TRBV11-2
ASSFSGLPNEQF,TRBJ2-1,TRBV5-1
AISSGVRTDTQY,TRBJ2-3,TRBV10-3
ASSRPGLGHYEQY,TRBJ2-7,TRBV7-9
ASSSNSGSSEQF,TRBJ2-1,TRBV5-1
ASSQEGKGNEQF,TRBJ2-1,TRBV4-1